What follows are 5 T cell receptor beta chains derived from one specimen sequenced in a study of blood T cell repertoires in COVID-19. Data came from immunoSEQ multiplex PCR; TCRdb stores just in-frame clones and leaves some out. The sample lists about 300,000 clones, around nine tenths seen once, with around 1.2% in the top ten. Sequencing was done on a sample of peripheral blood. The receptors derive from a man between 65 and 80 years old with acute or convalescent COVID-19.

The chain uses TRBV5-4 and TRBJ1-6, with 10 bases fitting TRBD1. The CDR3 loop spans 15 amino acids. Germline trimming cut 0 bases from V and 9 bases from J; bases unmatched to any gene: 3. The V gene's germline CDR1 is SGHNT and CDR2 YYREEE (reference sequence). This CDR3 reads CASSLGGQGTSPLHF. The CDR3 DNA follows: TGTGCCAGCAGCTTGGGGGGACAGGGGACTTCACCCCTCCACTTT.

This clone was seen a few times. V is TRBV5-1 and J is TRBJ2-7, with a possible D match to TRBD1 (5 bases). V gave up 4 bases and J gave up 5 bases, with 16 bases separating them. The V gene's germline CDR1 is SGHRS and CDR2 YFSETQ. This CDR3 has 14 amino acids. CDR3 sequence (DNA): TGCGCCAGCAGCGCGCAGGGTATCGGCGACGAGCAGTACTTC. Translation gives CASSAQGIGDEQYF.

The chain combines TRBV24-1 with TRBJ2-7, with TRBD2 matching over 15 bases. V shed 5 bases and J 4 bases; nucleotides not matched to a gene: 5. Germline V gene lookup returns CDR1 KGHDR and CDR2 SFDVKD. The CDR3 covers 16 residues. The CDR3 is CATSGPGLAGGYEQYF. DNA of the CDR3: TGTGCCACCAGTGGGCCCGGACTAGCGGGGGGGTACGAGCAGTACTTC.

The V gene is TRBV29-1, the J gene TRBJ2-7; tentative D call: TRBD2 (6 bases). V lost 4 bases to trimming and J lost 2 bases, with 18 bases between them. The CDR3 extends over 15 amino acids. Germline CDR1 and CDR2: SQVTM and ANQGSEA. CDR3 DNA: TGCAGCGTTGGGGAGGTCGAGCCGCATACCTACGAGCAGTACTTC. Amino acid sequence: CSVGEVEPHTYEQYF.

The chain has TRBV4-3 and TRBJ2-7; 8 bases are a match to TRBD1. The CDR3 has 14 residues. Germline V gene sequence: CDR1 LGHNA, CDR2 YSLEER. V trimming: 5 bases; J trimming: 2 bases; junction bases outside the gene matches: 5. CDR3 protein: CASSIEQGAYEQYF. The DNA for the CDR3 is TGCGCCAGCAGCATAGAACAGGGGGCCTACGAGCAGTACTTC.